This T cell receptor beta chain was documented in a study of molecular identifiers for immune sequencing clone quantification. The V end lost 1 base, the J end lost 7 bases, and 13 bases lay between the germline ends. This CDR3 has 15 amino acids. The germline gives CDR1 LGHNA, CDR2 YSLEER. This clonotype was counted between two and nine times. TCRdb recomputed calls from the PCR reads with MiXCR, one row per CDR3 protein. The repertoire holds 300,000 to 400,000 distinct CDR3 sequences, about 20% seen once, with approximately 0.83% in the top ten. The specimen sequenced was naive CD8+ T cells from blood, with Jurkat cell RNA spiked in. Subset specified: FACS-sorted CD8+CD4-CCR7+CD45RA+ naive T cells. J is TRBJ2-2 and V is TRBV4-3; D may be TRBD2 (5 bases). The sequence derives from a human donor in good health. Some libraries in this study had Jurkat cell RNA spiked in. In nucleotides, the CDR3 is TGCGCCAGCAGCCAAGGGACTCTACGGAGCGGGGAGCTGTTTTTT. Protein product: CASSQGTLRSGELFF.